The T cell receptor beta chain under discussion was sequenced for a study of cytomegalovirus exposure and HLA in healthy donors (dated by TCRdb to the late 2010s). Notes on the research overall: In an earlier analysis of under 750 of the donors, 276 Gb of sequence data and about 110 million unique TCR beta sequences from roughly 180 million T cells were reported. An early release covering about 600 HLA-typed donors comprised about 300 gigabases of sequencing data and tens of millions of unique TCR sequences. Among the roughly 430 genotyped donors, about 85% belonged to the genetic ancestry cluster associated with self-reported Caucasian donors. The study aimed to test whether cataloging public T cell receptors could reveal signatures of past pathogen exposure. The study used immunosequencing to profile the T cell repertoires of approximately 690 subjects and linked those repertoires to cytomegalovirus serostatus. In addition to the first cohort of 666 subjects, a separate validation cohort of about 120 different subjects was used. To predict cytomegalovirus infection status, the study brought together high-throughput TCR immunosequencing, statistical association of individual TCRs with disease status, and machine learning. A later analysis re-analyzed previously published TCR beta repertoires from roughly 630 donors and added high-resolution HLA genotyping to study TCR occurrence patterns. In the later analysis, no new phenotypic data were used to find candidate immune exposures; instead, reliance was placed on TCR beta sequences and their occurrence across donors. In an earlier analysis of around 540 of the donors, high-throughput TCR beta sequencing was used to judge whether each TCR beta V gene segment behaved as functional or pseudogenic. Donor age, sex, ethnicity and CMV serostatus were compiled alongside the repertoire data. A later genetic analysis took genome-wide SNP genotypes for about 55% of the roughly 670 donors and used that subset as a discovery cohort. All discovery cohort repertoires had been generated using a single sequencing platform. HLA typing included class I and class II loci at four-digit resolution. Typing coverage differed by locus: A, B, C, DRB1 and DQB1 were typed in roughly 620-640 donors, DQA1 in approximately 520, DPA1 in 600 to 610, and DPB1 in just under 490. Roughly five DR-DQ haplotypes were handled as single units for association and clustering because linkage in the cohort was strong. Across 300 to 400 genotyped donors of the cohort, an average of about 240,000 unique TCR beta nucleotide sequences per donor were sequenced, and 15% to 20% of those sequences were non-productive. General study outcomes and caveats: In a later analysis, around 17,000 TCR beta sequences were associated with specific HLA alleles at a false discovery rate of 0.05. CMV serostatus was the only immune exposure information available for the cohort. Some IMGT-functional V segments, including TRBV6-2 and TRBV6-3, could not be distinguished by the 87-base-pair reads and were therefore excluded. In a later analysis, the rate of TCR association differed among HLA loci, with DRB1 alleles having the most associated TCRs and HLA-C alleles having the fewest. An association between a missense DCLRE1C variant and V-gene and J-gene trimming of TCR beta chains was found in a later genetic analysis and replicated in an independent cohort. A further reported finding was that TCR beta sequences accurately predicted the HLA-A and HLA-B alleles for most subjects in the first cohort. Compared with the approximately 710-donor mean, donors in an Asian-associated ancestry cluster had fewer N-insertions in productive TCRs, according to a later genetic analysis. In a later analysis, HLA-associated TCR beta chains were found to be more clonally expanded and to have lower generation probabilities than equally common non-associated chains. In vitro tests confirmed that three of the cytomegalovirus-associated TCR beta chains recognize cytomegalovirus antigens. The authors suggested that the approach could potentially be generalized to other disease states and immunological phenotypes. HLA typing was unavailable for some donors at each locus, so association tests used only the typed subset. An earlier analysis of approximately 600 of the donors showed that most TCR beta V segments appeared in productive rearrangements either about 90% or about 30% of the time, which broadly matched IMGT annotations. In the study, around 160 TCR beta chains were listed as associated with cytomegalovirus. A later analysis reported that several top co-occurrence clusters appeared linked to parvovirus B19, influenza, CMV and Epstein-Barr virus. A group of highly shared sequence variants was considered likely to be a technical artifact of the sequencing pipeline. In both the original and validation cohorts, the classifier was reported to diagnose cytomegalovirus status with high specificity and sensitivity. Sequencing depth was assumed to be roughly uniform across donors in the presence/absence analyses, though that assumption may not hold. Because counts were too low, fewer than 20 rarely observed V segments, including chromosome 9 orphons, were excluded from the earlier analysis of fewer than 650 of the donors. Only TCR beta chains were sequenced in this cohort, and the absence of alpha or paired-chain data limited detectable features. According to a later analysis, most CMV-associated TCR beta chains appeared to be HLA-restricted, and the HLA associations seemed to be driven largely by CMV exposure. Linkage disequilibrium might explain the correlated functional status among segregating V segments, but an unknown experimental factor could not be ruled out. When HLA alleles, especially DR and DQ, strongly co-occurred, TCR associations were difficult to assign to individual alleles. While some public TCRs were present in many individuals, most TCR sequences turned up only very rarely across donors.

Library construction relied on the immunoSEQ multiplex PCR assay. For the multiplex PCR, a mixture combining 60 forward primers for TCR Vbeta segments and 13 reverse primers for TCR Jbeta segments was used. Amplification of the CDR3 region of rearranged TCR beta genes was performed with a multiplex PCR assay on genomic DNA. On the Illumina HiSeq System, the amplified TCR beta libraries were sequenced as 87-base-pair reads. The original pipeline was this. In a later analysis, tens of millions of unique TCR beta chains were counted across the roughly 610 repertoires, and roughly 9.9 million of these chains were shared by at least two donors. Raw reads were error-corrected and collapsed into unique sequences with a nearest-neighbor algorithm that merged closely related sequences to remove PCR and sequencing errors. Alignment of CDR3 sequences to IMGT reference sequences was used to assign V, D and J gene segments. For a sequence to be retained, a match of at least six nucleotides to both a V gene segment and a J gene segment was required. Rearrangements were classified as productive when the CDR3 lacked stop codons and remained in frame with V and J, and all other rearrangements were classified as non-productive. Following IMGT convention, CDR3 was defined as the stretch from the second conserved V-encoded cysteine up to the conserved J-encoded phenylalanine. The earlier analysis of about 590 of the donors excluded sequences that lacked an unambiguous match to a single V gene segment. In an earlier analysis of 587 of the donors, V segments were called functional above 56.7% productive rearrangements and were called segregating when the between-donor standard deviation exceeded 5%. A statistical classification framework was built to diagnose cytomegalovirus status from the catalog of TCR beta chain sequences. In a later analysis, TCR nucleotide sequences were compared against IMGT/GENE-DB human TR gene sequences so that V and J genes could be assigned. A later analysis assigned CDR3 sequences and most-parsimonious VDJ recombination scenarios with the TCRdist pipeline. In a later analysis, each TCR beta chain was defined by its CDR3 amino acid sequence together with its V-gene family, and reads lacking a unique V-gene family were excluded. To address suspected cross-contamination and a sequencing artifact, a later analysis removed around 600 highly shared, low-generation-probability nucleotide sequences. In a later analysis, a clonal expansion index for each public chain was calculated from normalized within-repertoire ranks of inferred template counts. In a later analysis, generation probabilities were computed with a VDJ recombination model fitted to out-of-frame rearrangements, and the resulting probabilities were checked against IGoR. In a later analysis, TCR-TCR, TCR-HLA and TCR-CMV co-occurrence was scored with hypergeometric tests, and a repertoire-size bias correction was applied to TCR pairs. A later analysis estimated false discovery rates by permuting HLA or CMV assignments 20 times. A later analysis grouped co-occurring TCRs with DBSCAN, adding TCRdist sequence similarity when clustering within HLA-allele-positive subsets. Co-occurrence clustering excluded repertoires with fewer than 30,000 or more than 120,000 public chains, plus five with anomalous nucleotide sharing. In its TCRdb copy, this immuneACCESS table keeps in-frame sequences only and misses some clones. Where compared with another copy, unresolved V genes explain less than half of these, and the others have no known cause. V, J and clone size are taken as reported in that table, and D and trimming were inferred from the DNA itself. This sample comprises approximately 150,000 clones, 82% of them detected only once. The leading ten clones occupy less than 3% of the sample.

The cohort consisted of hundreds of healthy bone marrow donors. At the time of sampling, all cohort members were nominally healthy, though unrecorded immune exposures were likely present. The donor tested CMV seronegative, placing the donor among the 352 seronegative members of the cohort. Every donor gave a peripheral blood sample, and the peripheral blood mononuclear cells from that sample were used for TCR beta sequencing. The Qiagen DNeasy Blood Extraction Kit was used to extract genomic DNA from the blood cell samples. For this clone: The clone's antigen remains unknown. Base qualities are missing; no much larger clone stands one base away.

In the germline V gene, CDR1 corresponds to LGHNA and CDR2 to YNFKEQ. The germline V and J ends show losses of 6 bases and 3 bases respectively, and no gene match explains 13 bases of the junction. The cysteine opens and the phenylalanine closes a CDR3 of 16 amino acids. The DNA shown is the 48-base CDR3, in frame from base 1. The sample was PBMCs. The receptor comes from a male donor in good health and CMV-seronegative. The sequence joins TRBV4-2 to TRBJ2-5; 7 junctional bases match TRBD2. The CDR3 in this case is CASSRKMAGTKETQYF. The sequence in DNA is TGTGCCAGCAGTAGGAAGATGGCAGGGACTAAAGAGACCCAGTACTTC.